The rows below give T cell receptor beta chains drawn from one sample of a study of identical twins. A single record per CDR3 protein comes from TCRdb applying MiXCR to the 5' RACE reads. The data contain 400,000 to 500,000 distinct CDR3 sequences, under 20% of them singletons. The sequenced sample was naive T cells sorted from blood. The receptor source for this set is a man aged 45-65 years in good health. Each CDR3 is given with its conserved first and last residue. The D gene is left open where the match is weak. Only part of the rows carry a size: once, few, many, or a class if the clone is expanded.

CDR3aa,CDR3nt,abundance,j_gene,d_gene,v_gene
CASRESWPGGELFF,TGCGCCAGCAGGGAGTCTTGGCCGGGCGGGGAGCTGTTTTTT,-,TRBJ2-2,-,TRBV4-1
CASSPRGGGARIEAFF,TGTGCCAGCTCACCACGTGGGGGTGGCGCCCGGATTGAAGCTTTCTTT,few,TRBJ1-1,-,TRBV18
CSARRQGPGGGQYF,TGCAGTGCTAGGAGGCAGGGGCCTGGAGGAGGGCAGTATTTT,many,TRBJ2-3,-,TRBV20-1
CASSPLAGGWEQFF,TGTGCCAGCAGCCCTTTGGCGGGAGGATGGGAGCAGTTCTTC,-,TRBJ2-1,TRBD2,TRBV3-1
CASSGFRGGSGNTIYF,TGTGCCAGCAGTGGATTTCGAGGGGGCTCTGGAAACACCATATATTTT,many,TRBJ1-3,-,TRBV12-3/TRBV12-4
CSARAMGLAGKNIQYF,TGCAGTGCTAGAGCGATGGGACTAGCGGGGAAAAACATTCAGTACTTC,-,TRBJ2-4,TRBD2,TRBV20-1
CASSLIGQGLQYF,TGTGCCAGCAGCTTAATCGGGCAGGGCCTCCAGTACTTC,few,TRBJ2-5,-,TRBV7-2
CASSFGRGELEQYF,TGTGCCAGCAGCTTTGGGAGAGGGGAGCTCGAGCAGTACTTC,-,TRBJ2-7,-,TRBV13
CASSGDRGNSNQPQHF,TGTGCCAGCAGTGGGGACAGGGGGAATAGCAATCAGCCCCAGCATTTT,few,TRBJ1-5,TRBD1,TRBV12-3/TRBV12-4
CASSLPLRTGRSSYEQYF,TGTGCCAGCAGCTTGCCCCTTAGGACAGGGCGAAGCTCCTACGAGCAGTACTTC,many,TRBJ2-7,TRBD1,TRBV28
CASSRQGEGADTQYF,TGTGCCAGCAGCCGCCAGGGGGAGGGTGCAGATACGCAGTATTTT,many,TRBJ2-3,-,TRBV6-1
CASSQEGEGNEQFF,TGTGCCAGCAGCCAAGAGGGAGAGGGCAATGAGCAGTTCTTC,-,TRBJ2-1,-,TRBV4-2
CAISRGAGADGELFF,TGTGCCATCAGCCGGGGAGCGGGAGCGGACGGGGAGCTGTTTTTT,many,TRBJ2-2,TRBD2,TRBV10-3
CASSELQSSYNEQFF,TGCGCCAGCAGTGAATTGCAGAGCTCCTACAATGAGCAGTTCTTC,-,TRBJ2-1,-,TRBV10-2
CASMSRGADTQYF,TGTGCCAGCATGTCGCGGGGGGCAGATACGCAGTATTTT,many,TRBJ2-3,TRBD2,TRBV12-3/TRBV12-4
CASSLLSGGYSPLHF,TGTGCCAGCAGTCTCTTGTCCGGGGGATACTCACCCCTCCACTTT,few,TRBJ1-6,-,TRBV12-3/TRBV12-4
CASSLWGPGKSYEQYF,TGTGCCAGCAGCCTTTGGGGACCGGGGAAATCCTACGAGCAGTACTTC,-,TRBJ2-7,-,TRBV14
CSARPAAVGNQPQHF,TGCAGTGCTAGACCCGCAGCTGTGGGCAATCAGCCCCAGCATTTT,-,TRBJ1-5,-,TRBV20-1
CATSRQGASGYEQYF,TGTGCCACCAGCAGACAGGGGGCATCTGGGTACGAGCAGTACTTC,-,TRBJ2-7,TRBD1,TRBV15
CASSSAGGPWKQFF,TGTGCCAGCAGCTCAGCGGGGGGACCCTGGAAGCAGTTCTTC,few,TRBJ2-1,TRBD2,TRBV11-2
CASSLAVSRGGQGITNYGYTF,TGTGCCAGCAGTTTAGCCGTATCCCGCGGTGGACAGGGGATTACTAACTATGGCTACACCTTC,-,TRBJ1-2,TRBD1,TRBV12-3/TRBV12-4
CASSEYMGHNEQFF,TGTGCCAGCAGTGAATATATGGGCCACAATGAGCAGTTCTTC,-,TRBJ2-1,-,TRBV25-1
CATSDSISGGYQADTQYF,TGTGCCACCAGTGATTCTATTAGCGGGGGATACCAGGCAGATACGCAGTATTTT,-,TRBJ2-3,TRBD2,TRBV24-1
CASSLVRRGDEQYF,TGTGCCAGCAGCTTGGTGCGCAGGGGGGACGAGCAGTACTTC,few,TRBJ2-7,-,TRBV5-6